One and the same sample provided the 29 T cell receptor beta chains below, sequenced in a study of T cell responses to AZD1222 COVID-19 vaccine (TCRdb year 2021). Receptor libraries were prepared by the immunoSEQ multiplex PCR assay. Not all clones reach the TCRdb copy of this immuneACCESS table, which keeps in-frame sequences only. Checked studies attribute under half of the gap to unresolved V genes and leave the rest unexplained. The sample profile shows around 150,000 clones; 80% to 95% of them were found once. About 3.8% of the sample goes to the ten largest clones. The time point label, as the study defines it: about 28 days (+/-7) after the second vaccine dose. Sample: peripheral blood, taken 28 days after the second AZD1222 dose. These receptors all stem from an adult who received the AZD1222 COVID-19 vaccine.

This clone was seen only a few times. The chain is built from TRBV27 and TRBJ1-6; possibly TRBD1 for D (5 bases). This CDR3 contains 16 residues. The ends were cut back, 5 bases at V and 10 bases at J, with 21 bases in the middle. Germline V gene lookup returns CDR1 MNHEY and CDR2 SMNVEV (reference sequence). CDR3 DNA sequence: TGTGCCAGCAGTCCCCGAACGGGCACAGGTTGGTCACCCCTCCACTTT. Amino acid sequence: CASSPRTGTGWSPLHF.

The CDR3, as DNA: TGTGCCAGCAGTTCGGGACTAGCGGGTTGGCAGTTCTTC. It yields the protein CASSSGLAGWQFF. The chain uses TRBV27 and TRBJ2-1; TRBD2 matches at 12 bases. Germline V gene sequence: CDR1 MNHEY, CDR2 SMNVEV (reference sequence). This CDR3 is 13 amino acids long. The J segment lost 12 bases and the V segment lost 4 bases, leaving 4 bases of the junction unmatched.

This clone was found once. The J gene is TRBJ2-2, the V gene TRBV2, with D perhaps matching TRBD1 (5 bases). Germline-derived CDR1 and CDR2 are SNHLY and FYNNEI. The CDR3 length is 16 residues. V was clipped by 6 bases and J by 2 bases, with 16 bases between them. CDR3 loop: CASSVEGAPNTGELFF. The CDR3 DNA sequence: TGTGCCAGCAGCGTGGAAGGGGCCCCAAACACCGGGGAGCTGTTTTTT.

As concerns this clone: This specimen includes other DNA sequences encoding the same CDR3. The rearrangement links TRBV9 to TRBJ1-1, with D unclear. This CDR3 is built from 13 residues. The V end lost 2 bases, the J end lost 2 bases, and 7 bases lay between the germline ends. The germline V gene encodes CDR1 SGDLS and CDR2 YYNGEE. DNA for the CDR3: TGTGCCAGCAGCGTTGTATCTAACACTGAAGCTTTCTTT. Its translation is CASSVVSNTEAFF.

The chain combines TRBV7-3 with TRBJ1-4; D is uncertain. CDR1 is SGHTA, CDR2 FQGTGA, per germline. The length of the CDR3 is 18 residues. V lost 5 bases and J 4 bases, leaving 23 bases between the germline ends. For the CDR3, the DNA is TGTGCCAGCAGCCCGACGAGTTGGCGGAGTGCAATTAATGAAAAACTGTTTTTT. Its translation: CASSPTSWRSAINEKLFF.

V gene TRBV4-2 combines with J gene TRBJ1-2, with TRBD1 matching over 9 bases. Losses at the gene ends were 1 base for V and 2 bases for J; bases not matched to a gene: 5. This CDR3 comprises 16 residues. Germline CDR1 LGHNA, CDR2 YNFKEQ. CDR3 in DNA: TGTGCCAGCAGCCAAGTGGGACAGGGAATGAACTATGGCTACACCTTC. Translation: CASSQVGQGMNYGYTF.

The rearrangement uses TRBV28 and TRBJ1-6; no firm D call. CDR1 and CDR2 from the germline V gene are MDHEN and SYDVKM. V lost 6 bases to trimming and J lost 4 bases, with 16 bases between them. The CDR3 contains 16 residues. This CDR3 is CASSRGVRHYNSPLHF. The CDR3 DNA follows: TGTGCCAGCAGCCGTGGCGTCCGCCATTATAATTCACCCCTCCACTTT.

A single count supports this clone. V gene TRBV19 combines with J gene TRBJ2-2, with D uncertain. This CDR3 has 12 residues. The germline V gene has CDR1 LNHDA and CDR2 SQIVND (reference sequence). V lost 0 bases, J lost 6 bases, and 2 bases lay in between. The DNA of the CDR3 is TGTGCCAGTAGTATAGAGGCCGGGGAGCTGTTTTTT. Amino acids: CASSIEAGELFF.

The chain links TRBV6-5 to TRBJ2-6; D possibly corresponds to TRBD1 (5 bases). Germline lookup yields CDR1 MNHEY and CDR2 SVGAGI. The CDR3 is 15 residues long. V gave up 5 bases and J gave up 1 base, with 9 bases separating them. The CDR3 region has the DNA TGTGCCAGCAGTCCAGGGATTTCTGGGGCCAACGTCCTGACTTTC. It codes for CASSPGISGANVLTF.

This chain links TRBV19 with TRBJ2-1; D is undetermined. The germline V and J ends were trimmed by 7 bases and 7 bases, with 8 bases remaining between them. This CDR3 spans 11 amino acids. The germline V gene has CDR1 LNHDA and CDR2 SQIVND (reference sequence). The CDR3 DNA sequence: TGTGCCAGTAAGCGACAAAATGAGCAGTTCTTC. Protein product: CASKRQNEQFF.

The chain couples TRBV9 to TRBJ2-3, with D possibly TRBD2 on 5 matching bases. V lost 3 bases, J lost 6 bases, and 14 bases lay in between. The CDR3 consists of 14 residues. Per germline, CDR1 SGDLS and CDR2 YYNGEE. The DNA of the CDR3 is TGTGCCAGCAGCGCTAGTGACGGGGTGGATACGCAGTATTTT. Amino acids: CASSASDGVDTQYF.

This chain's CDR3 is CANTGTGFFDTQYF. The CDR3 nucleotides are TGTGCCAATACCGGGACAGGGTTCTTCGATACGCAGTATTTT. The chain is built from TRBV2 and TRBJ2-3, with TRBD1 identical over 9 bases. V lost 10 bases, J lost 6 bases, and 11 bases stayed unmatched. The CDR3 runs to 14 residues. The germline CDR1 and CDR2 sequences are SNHLY and FYNNEI.

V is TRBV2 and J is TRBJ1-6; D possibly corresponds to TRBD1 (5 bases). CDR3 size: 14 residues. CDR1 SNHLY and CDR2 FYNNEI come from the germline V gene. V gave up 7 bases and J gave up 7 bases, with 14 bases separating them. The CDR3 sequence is CASTRERGNSPLHF. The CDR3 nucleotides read TGTGCCAGCACCAGGGAAAGAGGAAATTCACCCCTCCACTTT.

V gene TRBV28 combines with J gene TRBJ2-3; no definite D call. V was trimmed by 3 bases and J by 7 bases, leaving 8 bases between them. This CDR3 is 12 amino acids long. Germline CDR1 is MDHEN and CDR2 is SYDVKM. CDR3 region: CASSFRRNTQYF. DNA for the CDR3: TGTGCCAGCAGTTTTAGACGCAATACGCAGTATTTT.

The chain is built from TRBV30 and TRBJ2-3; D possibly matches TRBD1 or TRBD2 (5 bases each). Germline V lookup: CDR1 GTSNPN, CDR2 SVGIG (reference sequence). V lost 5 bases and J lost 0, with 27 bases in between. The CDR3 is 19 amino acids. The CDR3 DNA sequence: TGTGCCTGGCGCAGATACACAACAACACGGGACCAGAGCACAGATACGCAGTATTTT. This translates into CAWRRYTTTRDQSTDTQYF.

This CDR3 is CASSLAQGTGDTIYF. CDR3 nucleotide sequence: TGTGCCAGCAGCTTAGCGCAGGGTACCGGAGACACCATATATTTT. The chain couples TRBV7-9 to TRBJ1-3, with a possible D match to TRBD1 (5 bases). The CDR3 sequence is 15 residues long. Germline CDR1 SEHNR, CDR2 FQNEAQ (reference sequence). The V end lost 0 bases, the J end lost 8 bases, and 14 bases lay between the germline ends.

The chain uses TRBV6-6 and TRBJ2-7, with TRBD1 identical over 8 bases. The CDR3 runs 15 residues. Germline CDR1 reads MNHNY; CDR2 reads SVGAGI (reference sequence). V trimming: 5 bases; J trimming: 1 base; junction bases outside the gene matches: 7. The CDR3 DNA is TGTGCCAGCAGTACCCCCGGGACAGGATCCTACGAGCAGTACTTC. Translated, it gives CASSTPGTGSYEQYF.

The CDR3 is CATSGTLTYEQYF. DNA for the CDR3: TGTGCCACCTCCGGGACACTGACCTACGAGCAGTACTTC. V usage is TRBV12-3 or TRBV12-4 and J usage is TRBJ2-7, with D perhaps TRBD1 (6 bases). The CDR3 spans 13 residues. Between the trimmed V and J ends, which lost 10 bases and 2 bases, there was a span of 15 bases.

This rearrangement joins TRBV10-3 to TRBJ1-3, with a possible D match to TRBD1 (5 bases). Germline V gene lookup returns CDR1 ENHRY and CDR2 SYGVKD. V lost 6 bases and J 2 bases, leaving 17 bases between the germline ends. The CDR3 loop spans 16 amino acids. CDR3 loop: CAIRGTSLTTGNTIYF. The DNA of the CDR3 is TGTGCCATCAGAGGGACTTCCCTGACGACTGGAAACACCATATATTTT.

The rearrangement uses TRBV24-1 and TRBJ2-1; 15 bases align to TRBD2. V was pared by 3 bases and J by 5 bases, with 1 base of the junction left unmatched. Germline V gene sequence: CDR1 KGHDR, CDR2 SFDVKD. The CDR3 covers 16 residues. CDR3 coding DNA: TGTGCCACCAGTGATCGGACTAGCGGGAGGGACAATGAGCAGTTCTTC. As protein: CATSDRTSGRDNEQFF.

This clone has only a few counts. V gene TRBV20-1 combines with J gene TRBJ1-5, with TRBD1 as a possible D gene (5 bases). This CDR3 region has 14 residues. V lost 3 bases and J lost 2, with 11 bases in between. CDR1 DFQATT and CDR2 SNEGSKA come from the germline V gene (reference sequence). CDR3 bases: TGCAGTGCTAGTCGCCAGGGTGGCAATCAGCCCCAGCATTTT. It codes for CSASRQGGNQPQHF.

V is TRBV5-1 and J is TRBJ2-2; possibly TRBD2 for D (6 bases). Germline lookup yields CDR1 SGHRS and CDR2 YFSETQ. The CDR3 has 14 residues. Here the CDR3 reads CASEAGDFTGELFF. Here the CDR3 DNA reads TGCGCGTCTGAGGCCGGGGACTTTACCGGGGAGCTGTTTTTT.

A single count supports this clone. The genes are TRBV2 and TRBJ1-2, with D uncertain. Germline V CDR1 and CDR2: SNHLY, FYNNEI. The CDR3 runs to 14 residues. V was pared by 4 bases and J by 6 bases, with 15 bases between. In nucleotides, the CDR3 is TGTGCCAGCAGTGCTACGTGGGAGTGGGATGGCTACACCTTC. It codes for CASSATWEWDGYTF.

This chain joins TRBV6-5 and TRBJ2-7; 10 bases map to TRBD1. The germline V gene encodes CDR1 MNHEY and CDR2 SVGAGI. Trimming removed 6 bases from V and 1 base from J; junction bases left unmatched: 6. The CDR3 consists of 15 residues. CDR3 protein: CASSPGTGDSYEQYF. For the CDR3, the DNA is TGTGCCAGCAGCCCCGGGACAGGGGATTCCTACGAGCAGTACTTC.

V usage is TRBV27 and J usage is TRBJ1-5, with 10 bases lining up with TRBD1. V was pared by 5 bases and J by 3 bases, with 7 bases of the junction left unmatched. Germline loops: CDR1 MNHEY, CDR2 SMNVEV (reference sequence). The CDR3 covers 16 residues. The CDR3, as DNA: TGTGCCAGCAGTACGGGACAGGGGACTTTCAATCAGCCCCAGCATTTT. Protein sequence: CASSTGQGTFNQPQHF.

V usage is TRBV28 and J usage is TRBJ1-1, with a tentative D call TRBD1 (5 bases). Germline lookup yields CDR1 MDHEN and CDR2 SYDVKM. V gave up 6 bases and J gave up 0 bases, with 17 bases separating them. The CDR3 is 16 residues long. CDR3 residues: CASRYRGRVLNTEAFF. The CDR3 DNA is TGTGCCAGCAGGTACCGCGGCAGGGTGTTGAACACTGAAGCTTTCTTT.

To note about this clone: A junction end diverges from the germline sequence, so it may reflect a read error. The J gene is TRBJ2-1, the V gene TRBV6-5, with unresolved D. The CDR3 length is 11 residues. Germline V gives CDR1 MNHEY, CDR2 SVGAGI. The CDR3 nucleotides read TGTGCCAGCAGTTATGGCAATGGGCAGTTCTTC. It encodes CASSYGNGQFF.

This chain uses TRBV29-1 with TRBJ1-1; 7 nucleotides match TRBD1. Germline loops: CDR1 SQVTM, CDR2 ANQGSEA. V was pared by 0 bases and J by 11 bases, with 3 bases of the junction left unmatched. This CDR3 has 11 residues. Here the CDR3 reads CSVEDGRGAFF. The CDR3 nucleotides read TGCAGCGTTGAAGACGGCAGGGGGGCTTTCTTT. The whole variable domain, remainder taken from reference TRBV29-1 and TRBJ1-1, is SAVISQKPSRDICQRGTSLTIQCQVDSQVTMMFWYRQQPGQSLTLIATANQGSEATYESGFVIDKFPISRPNLTFSTLTVSNMSPEDSSIYLCSVEDGRGAFFGQGTRLTVV.

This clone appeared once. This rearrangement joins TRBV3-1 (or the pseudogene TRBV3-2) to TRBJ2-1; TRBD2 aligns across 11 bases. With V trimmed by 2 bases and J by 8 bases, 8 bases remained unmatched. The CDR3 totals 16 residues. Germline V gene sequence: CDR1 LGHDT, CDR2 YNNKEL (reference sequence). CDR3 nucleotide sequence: TGTGCCAGCAGCCAACCCTTAGCGGGAGGGTACTATGAGCAGTTCTTC. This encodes CASSQPLAGGYYEQFF.